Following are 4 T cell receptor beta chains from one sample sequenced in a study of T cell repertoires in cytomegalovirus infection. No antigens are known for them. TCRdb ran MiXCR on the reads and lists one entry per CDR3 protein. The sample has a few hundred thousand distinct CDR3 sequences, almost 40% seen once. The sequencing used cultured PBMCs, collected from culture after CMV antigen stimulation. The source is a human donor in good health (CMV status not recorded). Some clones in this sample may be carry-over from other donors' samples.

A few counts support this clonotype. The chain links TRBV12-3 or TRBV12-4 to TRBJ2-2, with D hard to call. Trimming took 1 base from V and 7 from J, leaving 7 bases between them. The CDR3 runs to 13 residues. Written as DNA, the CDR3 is TGTGCCAGCAGTTTAGGTTTGGTCGGGGAGCTGTTTTTT. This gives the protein CASSLGLVGELFF.

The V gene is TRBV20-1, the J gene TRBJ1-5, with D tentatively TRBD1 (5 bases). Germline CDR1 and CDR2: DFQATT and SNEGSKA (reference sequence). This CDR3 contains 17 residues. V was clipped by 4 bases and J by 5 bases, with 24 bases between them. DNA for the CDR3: TGCAGTGCTACCGACGGGACCCGGGGCGGATTACATCAGCCCCAGCATTTT. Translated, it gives CSATDGTRGGLHQPQHF.

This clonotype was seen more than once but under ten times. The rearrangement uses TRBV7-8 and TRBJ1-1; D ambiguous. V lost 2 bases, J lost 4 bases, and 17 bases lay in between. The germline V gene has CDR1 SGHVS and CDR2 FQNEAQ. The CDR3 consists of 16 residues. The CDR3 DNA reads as TGTGCCAGCAGCTTATGGGCAACGCCTGCGGGCACTGAAGCTTTCTTT. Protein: CASSLWATPAGTEAFF.

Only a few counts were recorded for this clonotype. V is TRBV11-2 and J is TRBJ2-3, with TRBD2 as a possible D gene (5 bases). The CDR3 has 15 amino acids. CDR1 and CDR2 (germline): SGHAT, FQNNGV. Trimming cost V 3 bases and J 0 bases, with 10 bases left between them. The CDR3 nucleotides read TGTGCCAGCAGCTTTCTCGGGATTAGCACAGATACGCAGTATTTT. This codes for CASSFLGISTDTQYF.